A selection of T cell receptor beta chains follows, all from one sample in a study of T cells in localized non-small cell lung cancer. Here immunoSEQ multiplex PCR was the method, and the copy in TCRdb shows in-frame clones only, minus some. The profile covers about 91,000 clones, with over 80% appearing a single time and more than 14% taken by the ten largest. Sequences were derived from peripheral blood, sampled before any cancer treatment. The receptors derive from a man between 40 and 70 years old with stage I squamous cell lung carcinoma. Both conserved end residues are part of each CDR3. A D gene is named only where the DNA matches it firmly.

D	J	V	CDR3
.	TRBJ1-2	TRBV10-3	CAISANEYGYTF
.	TRBJ2-7	TRBV4-2	CASSQDIAGPYEQYF
.	TRBJ1-4	TRBV4-3	CASSQGPGTRNEKLFF
TRBD2	TRBJ2-3	TRBV2	CASSDELAGDRNTQYF
.	TRBJ1-1	TRBV6-5	CASSGRLGTEAFF
TRBD1	TRBJ1-2	TRBV7-6	CASSPGTGWSYGYTF
.	TRBJ2-7	TRBV6-5	CASSYGGLGSYEQYF
.	TRBJ2-5	TRBV7-2	CASSPWGGGTQYF
.	TRBJ1-2	TRBV20-1	CSALNYGYTF
.	TRBJ2-1	TRBV5-1	CASSLVREYNEQFF
.	TRBJ1-3	TRBV7-9	CASSFQRGGSGNTIYF
.	TRBJ1-1	TRBV10-2	CASSTSVNTEAFF
.	TRBJ2-2	TRBV4-3	CASSQDSRGTGELFF
.	TRBJ2-3	TRBV2	CASIPGVRRTDTQYF
.	TRBJ1-1	TRBV27	CASSKDRLQVVAFF
TRBD2	TRBJ2-6	TRBV2	CASTGTRAGANVLTF
.	TRBJ2-7	TRBV5-6	CASSLGTVYEQYF
.	TRBJ1-1	TRBV28	CASSLSGFEAFF
TRBD1	TRBJ1-1	TRBV4-1	CASSLDREPEAFF
TRBD1	TRBJ1-1	TRBV9	CASSAQGGGTEAFF
.	TRBJ1-6	TRBV18	CASSPRLSSPLHF
.	TRBJ1-1	TRBV5-1	CASSSGGGYRAFF
.	TRBJ1-2	TRBV2	CASSVQDNYGYTF
TRBD1	TRBJ1-2	TRBV5-4	CASSLADRGLGYTF
.	TRBJ2-5	TRBV18	CASSPGTTETQYF
.	TRBJ1-2	TRBV5-5	CASSNVEGRYGYTF
.	TRBJ2-3	TRBV10-3	CASEAIRASTDTQYF
.	TRBJ1-1	TRBV10-3	CAISTGHVPEAFF
.	TRBJ2-5	TRBV2	CASSEGLSDQYF
.	TRBJ1-2	TRBV20-1	CSASLAGYTF
.	TRBJ2-6	TRBV5-1	CASSLAWVLGANVLTF
.	TRBJ1-5	TRBV7-2	CASSLSGTLSNQPQHF
.	TRBJ2-5	TRBV2	CASSADSVRKTQYF
TRBD1	TRBJ1-1	TRBV5-5	CASSLAGTGGGRTEAFF
TRBD1	TRBJ2-7	TRBV9	CASSDRGRNEQYF
.	TRBJ1-2	TRBV14	CASSRNSYGYTF
TRBD1	TRBJ1-1	TRBV5-1	CASNPRQGMVTEAFF
.	TRBJ1-4	TRBV28	CASSSRGGTNEKLFF
.	TRBJ1-4	TRBV28	CASFRTVNEKLFF
.	TRBJ1-5	TRBV16	CASSQPKRGNQPQHF
.	TRBJ2-7	TRBV28	CASSPDRLYEQYF
TRBD1	TRBJ2-3	TRBV10-3	CAIRQGQGAFASTDTQYF
.	TRBJ1-4	TRBV10-3	CASRHDLNEKLFF
.	TRBJ1-2	TRBV27	CASSPPGGAGYTF
.	TRBJ2-2	TRBV6-5	CASSRDSTGELFF
.	TRBJ2-2	TRBV11-2	CASSLGTLANTGELFF
.	TRBJ2-1	TRBV7-8	CASSLMTDSYNEQFF
TRBD2	TRBJ2-1	TRBV27	CASSLGLAGNNEQFF
.	TRBJ1-4	TRBV4-2	CASSQEKQVNEKLFF
.	TRBJ1-2	TRBV5-6	CASSFRKANYGYTF
.	TRBJ1-3	TRBV2	CASGNAESGNTIYF
.	TRBJ2-3	TRBV15	CATSRDRSGSTQYF
.	TRBJ2-3	TRBV9	CASSVGPITDTQYF
.	TRBJ1-2	TRBV5-5	CASSEYVSSSYGYTF